This TCR beta chain comes out of a study of T cells in tuberculosis. Here immunoSEQ multiplex PCR was the method, and the copy in TCRdb shows in-frame clones only, minus some. The repertoire holds roughly 34,000 clones, with about 90% as singletons. Germline CDR1 is SGHDT and CDR2 is YYEEEE. After removal of 4 bases from V and 2 bases from J, the junction contained 5 bases not matched to a gene. The CDR3 spans 14 residues. The receptor comes from a donor aged 10 to 29 with latent tuberculosis or without tuberculosis infection. Some clones in this sample may be carry-over from other donors' samples. Sequencing was done on a sample of PBMCs. The rearrangement joins TRBV5-6 to TRBJ1-2, with 7 bases lining up with TRBD1. CDR3 in amino acids: CASSRGTANYGYTF. Written as DNA, the CDR3 is TGTGCCAGCAGCAGGGGGACAGCAAACTATGGCTACACCTTC.